This T cell receptor (beta chain) was recorded in a study of tumor and adjacent non-tumor tissue in lung cancer. Study-wide points: Tumor TCR diversity, when higher, was linked to shorter survival.

This clonotype has only one observation. Its antigen is unidentified. Trimming took off 0 bases at V and 5 bases at J, with 11 bases between the two ends. The CDR3 has 14 amino acids. The germline V gene encodes CDR1 SGHRS and CDR2 YFSETQ. The library came from three nested PCR rounds adapted from ARM-PCR protocols. Via MiXCR, TCRdb re-called the multiplex PCR reads, giving one row per CDR3 protein. The table records under 150,000 distinct CDR3 sequences, approximately 66% of them present only once. The template was RNA from unsorted bulk tissue. Sequenced sample: lung tumor tissue. The clonotype originates from a man aged 30 to 45 with non-small cell lung cancer. The rearrangement links TRBV5-1 to TRBJ2-5; D is ambiguous. The CDR3 coding sequence is TGCGCCAGCAGCTTGGCGGACGGAGTGGAGACCCAGTACTTC. It is translated as CASSLADGVETQYF.